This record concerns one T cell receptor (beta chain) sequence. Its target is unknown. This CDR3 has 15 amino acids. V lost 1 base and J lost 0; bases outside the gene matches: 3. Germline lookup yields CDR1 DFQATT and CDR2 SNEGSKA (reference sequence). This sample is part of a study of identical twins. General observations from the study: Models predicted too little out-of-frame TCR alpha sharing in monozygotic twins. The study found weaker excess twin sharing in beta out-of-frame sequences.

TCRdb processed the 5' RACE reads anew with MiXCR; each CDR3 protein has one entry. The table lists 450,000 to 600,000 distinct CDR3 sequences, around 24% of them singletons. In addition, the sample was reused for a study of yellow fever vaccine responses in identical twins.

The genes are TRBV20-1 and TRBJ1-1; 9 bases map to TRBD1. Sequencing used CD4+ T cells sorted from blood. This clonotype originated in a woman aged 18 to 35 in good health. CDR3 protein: CSARGGTGLNTEAFF. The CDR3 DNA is TGCAGTGCTAGAGGCGGGACAGGGCTGAACACTGAAGCTTTCTTT.